This TCR beta chain was recovered during a study of T cell repertoires in cytomegalovirus infection. About the study: Public TCR beta signature analysis indicated the presence of both CMV infection and matching HLA type. Overall study results and limits: Cumulative public TCR beta family frequency identified CMV carriers with the relevant HLA. HLA-C-restricted, CMV-specific TCR beta clonotypes were dominant ex vivo.

This clonotype has a handful of counts. Its specificity is not known. TCRdb re-derived calls from the reads in MiXCR, one entry per CDR3 protein. Of under 90,000 distinct CDR3 sequences listed, roughly 20% are singletons. The source material was PBMCs, sequenced either directly or after in vitro stimulation (not recorded which). This sequence was found in a human donor in good health (CMV status not recorded). Some clones in this sample may be carry-over from other donors' samples.

The CDR3 reads CASSANWRANEKLFF. In nucleotides, the CDR3 is TGTGCCAGCAGCGCGAATTGGAGGGCTAATGAAAAACTGTTTTTT. The rearrangement joins TRBV6-8 to TRBJ1-4; D uncertain. CDR3 length: 15 amino acids. With 6 bases removed from V and 3 bases from J, the gap between germline ends came to 14 bases. Germline-derived CDR1 and CDR2 are MNHGY and SAAAGT.